Below are 5 T cell receptor beta chains sequenced from a single sample in a study of blood T cell repertoires in COVID-19. Some clones are missing from TCRdb's copy, which holds only in-frame ones; the method was immunoSEQ multiplex PCR. The table has some 150,000 clones, over 75% seen once; the top ten hold roughly 1.2%. Sample: PBMCs or T cells enriched from blood (not recorded which). The source is a human donor with acute COVID-19. The donor label of this sample is uncertain.

The chain couples TRBV6-5 to TRBJ1-1; TRBD1 agrees at 7 bases. This CDR3 has 15 amino acids. Trimming took 0 bases from V and 9 from J; bases not matched to a gene: 10. CDR1 and CDR2 (germline): MNHEY, SVGAGI. CDR3 sequence: CASSYSRQGVSKAFF. CDR3 nucleotides: TGTGCCAGCAGTTACTCGAGGCAGGGGGTTAGCAAAGCTTTCTTT.

The V gene is TRBV7-2, the J gene TRBJ2-6, with D tentatively TRBD1 (6 bases). The CDR3 is 15 amino acids. V lost 5 bases and J lost 4, with 12 bases in between. Germline loops: CDR1 SGHTA, CDR2 FQGNSA. CDR3 protein: CASSPQGSGANVLTF. The CDR3, as DNA: TGTGCCAGCAGCCCACAGGGCTCCGGGGCCAACGTCCTGACTTTC.

Written as DNA, the CDR3 is TGTGCCAGCAGCCGAGGACAGGGGGTCACTGAAGCTTTCTTT. Its translation: CASSRGQGVTEAFF. V gene TRBV7-3 combines with J gene TRBJ1-1, with 10 bases fitting TRBD1. Germline values: CDR1 SGHTA, CDR2 FQGTGA. The CDR3 spans 14 residues. The V segment lost 5 bases and the J segment 4 bases; nucleotides outside the gene matches: 4.

The chain carries TRBV7-2 and TRBJ1-2, with D possibly matching TRBD1 (5 bases). In germline, CDR1 is SGHTA, CDR2 FQGNSA. Trimming shortened V by 4 bases and J by 7 bases, and 10 bases separated the two germline ends. This CDR3 region has 12 residues. CDR3 loop: CASSSPGFGYTF. CDR3 DNA sequence: TGTGCCAGCAGCTCACCAGGGTTTGGCTACACCTTC.

This clone was counted only a few times. The rearrangement links TRBV30 to TRBJ1-5, with TRBD1 matching 7 bases. V lost 2 bases to trimming and J lost 4 bases; unmatched junction nucleotides: 2. Germline-derived CDR1 and CDR2 are GTSNPN and SVGIG (reference sequence). There are 13 residues in the CDR3. CDR3 loop: CAWSMTGNQPQHF. CDR3 bases: TGTGCCTGGAGTATGACAGGGAATCAGCCCCAGCATTTT.